This is a list of T cell receptor beta chains from one sample in a study of T cells in Graves' hyperthyroidism and ophthalmopathy. TCRdb re-derived calls from the multiplex PCR reads in MiXCR, one entry per CDR3 protein. Of under 400,000 distinct CDR3 sequences in the sample, 25% are singletons; the top ten hold over 70%. Specimen: blood. These receptors were taken from a man between 45 and 60 years old with Graves' hyperthyroidism. CDR3s include the opening cysteine and the closing phenylalanine or tryptophan. The D gene is left open where the match is weak. The size field is filled for only some rows; it gives once, few, many or a size class.

j_call | v_call | clone_size | d_call | cdr3_aa | cdr3_nt
TRBJ2-1 | TRBV2 | many | . | CASSAEQFF | TGTGCCAGTTCCGCTGAGCAGTTCTTC
TRBJ2-1 | TRBV28 | . | . | CASSSREPDEQFF | TGTGCCAGCAGTTCCCGGGAGCCCGATGAGCAGTTCTTC
TRBJ1-1 | TRBV11-2 | many | TRBD1 | CASSLGTGVKNTEAFF | TGTGCCAGCAGCTTAGGGACAGGGGTCAAGAACACTGAAGCTTTCTTT
TRBJ2-3 | TRBV5-1 | . | . | CASRQDNPSTDTQYF | TGTGCCAGCAGACAGGACAACCCTAGCACAGATACGCAGTATTTT
TRBJ2-1 | TRBV11-3 | many | . | CASSLEGSEQFF | TGTGCCAGCAGCTTAGAGGGCAGTGAGCAGTTCTTC
TRBJ2-1 | TRBV11-3 | . | . | CASRGHQYNEQFF | TGTGCCTCCCGGGGGCACCAGTACAATGAGCAGTTCTTC
TRBJ2-3 | TRBV6-2/TRBV6-3 | . | . | CASSYEGLPLTDTQYF | TGTGCCAGCAGTTACGAGGGACTCCCTCTCACAGATACGCAGTATTTT
TRBJ2-7 | TRBV2 | . | . | CASRPGLRPDEQYF | TGTGCCAGCAGGCCGGGACTTCGTCCGGACGAGCAGTACTTC
TRBJ1-5 | TRBV2 | . | . | CASSGAEPSNQPQHF | TGTGCCAGCAGTGGGGCAGAGCCTAGCAATCAGCCCCAGCATTTT
TRBJ1-2 | TRBV6-1 | many | . | CASSPTGPNYGYTF | TGTGCCAGCAGTCCGACAGGTCCTAACTATGGCTACACCTTC
TRBJ2-5 | TRBV5-1 | . | TRBD2 | CASSTGGSGTQETQYF | TGCGCCAGCAGTACGGGGGGAAGCGGGACCCAAGAGACCCAGTACTTC
TRBJ2-7 | TRBV20-1 | . | . | CSAKISAPNEQYF | TGCAGTGCCAAAATATCTGCGCCCAACGAGCAGTACTTC
TRBJ2-7 | TRBV5-1 | . | TRBD1 | CASSLARPGQGYEQYF | TGCGCCAGCAGCTTGGCCCGCCCGGGACAGGGCTACGAGCAGTACTTC
TRBJ1-2 | TRBV5-6 | . | . | CASSLAAGDFYGYTF | TGTGCCAGCAGCTTGGCGGCAGGGGACTTCTATGGCTACACCTTC
TRBJ1-5 | TRBV12-3/TRBV12-4 | . | . | CASSLMDQPQHF | TGTGCCAGCAGTTTGATGGATCAGCCCCAGCATTTT
TRBJ2-1 | TRBV24-1 | many | TRBD2 | CATSDGISGRGNEQFF | TGTGCCACCAGTGATGGCATTAGCGGGAGGGGCAATGAGCAGTTCTTC
TRBJ2-7 | TRBV4-1 | few | TRBD1 | CASSYNYRGPYEQYF | TGCGCCAGCAGCTACAATTACAGGGGCCCCTACGAGCAGTACTTC
TRBJ2-7 | TRBV27 | many | . | CASSTLSSYEQYF | TGTGCCAGCAGTACCCTTAGCTCCTACGAGCAGTACTTC
TRBJ2-1 | TRBV19 | few | . | CASSTSGGPYNEQFF | TGTGCCAGTAGTACCTCTGGCGGGCCCTACAATGAGCAGTTCTTC
TRBJ2-5 | TRBV20-1 | few | . | CSARAVKGETQYF | TGCAGTGCGAGGGCCGTTAAGGGGGAGACCCAGTACTTC
TRBJ2-2 | TRBV5-1 | . | TRBD2 | CASSHSRAGGVIGELFF | TGCGCCAGCAGCCATTCGCGAGCGGGAGGCGTTATCGGGGAGCTGTTTTTT
TRBJ2-1 | TRBV29-1 | . | TRBD1 | CSPWTGVEQFF | TGCAGCCCCTGGACAGGGGTGGAGCAGTTCTTC
TRBJ2-5 | TRBV9 | . | . | CASSVGSKFQETQYF | TGTGCCAGCAGCGTAGGATCGAAATTCCAAGAGACCCAGTACTTC
TRBJ1-1 | TRBV5-1 | few | . | CASSFGGKMNTEAFF | TGCGCCAGCAGCTTTGGGGGTAAGATGAACACTGAAGCTTTCTTT
TRBJ2-3 | TRBV9 | . | . | CASSVGGQGLFTDTQYF | TGTGCCAGCAGCGTAGGAGGGCAGGGTCTTTTCACAGATACGCAGTATTTT
TRBJ2-3 | TRBV7-3 | many | . | CASQGGTSTDTQYF | TGTGCCAGCCAGGGCGGGACTAGCACAGATACGCAGTATTTT
TRBJ2-2 | TRBV19 | . | . | CASKARGGTGELFF | TGTGCCAGTAAAGCAAGGGGCGGGACCGGGGAGCTGTTTTTT
TRBJ1-2 | TRBV12-3/TRBV12-4 | . | . | CASRTTTGGIYGYTF | TGTGCCAGCAGGACTACGACAGGTGGTATCTATGGCTACACCTTC
TRBJ2-7 | TRBV19 | . | TRBD2 | CASSISAGGNEQYF | TGTGCCAGTAGTATAAGCGCGGGAGGCAACGAGCAGTACTTC
TRBJ2-3 | TRBV19 | . | . | CASSIARGSPTDTQYF | TGTGCCAGTAGTATAGCCCGGGGCAGTCCCACAGATACGCAGTATTTT
TRBJ2-5 | TRBV29-1 | . | TRBD2 | CSLGTSGSRQETQYF | TGCAGCCTGGGGACTAGCGGGAGTAGGCAAGAGACCCAGTACTTC
TRBJ1-5 | TRBV18 | . | TRBD1 | CASSPQTGGGNQPQHF | TGTGCCAGCTCACCACAAACAGGGGGAGGCAATCAGCCCCAGCATTTT
TRBJ2-7 | TRBV25-1 | . | TRBD1 | CASSDFGQGTHEQYF | TGTGCCAGCAGTGACTTTGGACAGGGGACCCACGAGCAGTACTTC
TRBJ1-1 | TRBV7-2 | many | . | CASSKGRNTEAFF | TGTGCCAGCAGCAAGGGACGGAACACTGAAGCTTTCTTT
TRBJ2-5 | TRBV27 | many | TRBD2 | CASSLAGGRETQYF | TGTGCCAGCAGTTTAGCGGGAGGGCGGGAGACCCAGTACTTC